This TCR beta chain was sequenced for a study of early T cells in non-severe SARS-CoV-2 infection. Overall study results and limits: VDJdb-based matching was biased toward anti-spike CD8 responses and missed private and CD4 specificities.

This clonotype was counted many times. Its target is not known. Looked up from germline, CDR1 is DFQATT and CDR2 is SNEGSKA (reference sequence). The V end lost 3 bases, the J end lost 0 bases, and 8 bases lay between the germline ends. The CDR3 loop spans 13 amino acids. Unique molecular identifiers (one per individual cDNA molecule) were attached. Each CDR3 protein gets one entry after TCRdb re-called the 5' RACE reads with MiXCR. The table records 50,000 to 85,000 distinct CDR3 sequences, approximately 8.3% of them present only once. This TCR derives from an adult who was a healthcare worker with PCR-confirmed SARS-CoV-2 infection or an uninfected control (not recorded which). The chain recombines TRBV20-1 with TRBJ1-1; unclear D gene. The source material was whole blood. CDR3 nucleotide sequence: TGCAGTGCTAGCAACGGGATGAACACTGAAGCTTTCTTT. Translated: CSASNGMNTEAFF.